Listed below are T cell receptor beta chains from one sample, sequenced in a study of T cells of healthy individuals. TCRdb analysed the 5' RACE reads with MiXCR anew, one entry per CDR3 protein. The table lists around 63,000 distinct CDR3 sequences, around 15% of them singletons. The source of these receptors is a human donor in good health. Each CDR3 is given with its conserved first and last residue. The order of the fields is D gene, V gene, J gene, clone size, CDR3 length, CDR3 protein, CDR3 DNA. A D gene is named only where the DNA matches it firmly. Clone sizes are given selectively: once, few, many, or a class where the clone is expanded.

TRBD1	TRBV2	TRBJ2-7	many	14	CASSLDRGHYEQYF	TGTGCCAGCAGCTTGGACAGGGGGCACTACGAGCAGTACTTC
-	TRBV12-3/TRBV12-4	TRBJ2-5	many	15	CASSPGDGYQETQYF	TGTGCCAGCAGTCCGGGGGACGGCTACCAAGAGACCCAGTACTTC
-	TRBV28	TRBJ2-5	few	13	CASSSGQLRTQYF	TGTGCCAGCAGTTCCGGACAGCTTCGGACCCAGTACTTC
-	TRBV29-1	TRBJ2-3	-	13	CSVEPRWGDTQYF	TGCAGCGTTGAACCTCGCTGGGGAGATACGCAGTATTTT
-	TRBV6-5	TRBJ2-2	many	14	CASSYGRNTGELFF	TGTGCCAGCAGTTACGGGAGGAACACCGGGGAGCTGTTTTTT
-	TRBV7-9	TRBJ2-7	medium-sized	13	CASSPPGFYEQYF	TGTGCCAGCAGCCCCCCCGGGTTCTACGAGCAGTACTTC
-	TRBV11-2	TRBJ2-1	few	11	CASSLDTVQFF	TGTGCCAGCAGCTTAGACACTGTGCAGTTCTTC
-	TRBV10-3	TRBJ2-7	few	11	CATQVNSEQYF	TGTGCCACACAGGTAAACTCCGAGCAGTACTTC
-	TRBV10-3	TRBJ2-1	-	15	CAISEGESSYNEQFF	TGTGCCATCAGTGAGGGGGAGAGCTCCTACAATGAGCAGTTCTTC
-	TRBV27	TRBJ1-4	many	11	CASSSNEKLFF	TGTGCCAGCAGTTCGAATGAAAAACTGTTTTTT
TRBD1	TRBV4-2	TRBJ1-1	-	18	CASSHPQDRTPMNTEAFF	TGTGCCAGCAGCCATCCCCAGGACAGGACTCCCATGAACACTGAAGCTTTCTTT
TRBD2	TRBV10-3	TRBJ2-1	few	15	CAISEQAGVYNEQFF	TGTGCCATCAGTGAGCAAGCGGGGGTCTACAATGAGCAGTTCTTC
TRBD1	TRBV4-1	TRBJ1-6	many	15	CASSLEGQGGSPLHF	TGCGCCAGCAGCCTAGAGGGACAGGGTGGTTCACCCCTCCACTTT
TRBD1	TRBV5-1	TRBJ1-1	few	15	CASSSWGQGEERAFF	TGCGCCAGCAGCTCTTGGGGACAGGGTGAAGAAAGAGCTTTCTTT
-	TRBV11-2	TRBJ2-3	few	12	CASSSNQYTQYF	TGTGCCAGCAGCTCAAACCAGTATACGCAGTATTTT
TRBD1	TRBV5-4	TRBJ2-7	-	15	CASTPGTGVLYEQYF	TGTGCCAGCACCCCCGGGACAGGGGTTCTCTACGAGCAGTACTTC
-	TRBV20-1	TRBJ2-3	-	16	CSASTAGLKATDTQYF	TGCAGTGCTAGTACAGCGGGTCTCAAGGCGACAGATACGCAGTATTTT
-	TRBV12-3/TRBV12-4	TRBJ1-5	-	15	CASSFSQGGNQPQHF	TGTGCCAGCAGTTTCTCACAGGGAGGTAATCAGCCCCAGCATTTT
TRBD1	TRBV5-1	TRBJ2-7	few	15	CASSLTGAGHYEQYF	TGCGCCAGCAGCCTTACAGGGGCTGGTCATTACGAGCAGTACTTC
TRBD2	TRBV15	TRBJ2-2	-	20	CATSISGYSGGGTNTGELFF	TGTGCCACCAGCATTTCAGGATATAGCGGGGGGGGAACGAACACCGGGGAGCTGTTTTTT